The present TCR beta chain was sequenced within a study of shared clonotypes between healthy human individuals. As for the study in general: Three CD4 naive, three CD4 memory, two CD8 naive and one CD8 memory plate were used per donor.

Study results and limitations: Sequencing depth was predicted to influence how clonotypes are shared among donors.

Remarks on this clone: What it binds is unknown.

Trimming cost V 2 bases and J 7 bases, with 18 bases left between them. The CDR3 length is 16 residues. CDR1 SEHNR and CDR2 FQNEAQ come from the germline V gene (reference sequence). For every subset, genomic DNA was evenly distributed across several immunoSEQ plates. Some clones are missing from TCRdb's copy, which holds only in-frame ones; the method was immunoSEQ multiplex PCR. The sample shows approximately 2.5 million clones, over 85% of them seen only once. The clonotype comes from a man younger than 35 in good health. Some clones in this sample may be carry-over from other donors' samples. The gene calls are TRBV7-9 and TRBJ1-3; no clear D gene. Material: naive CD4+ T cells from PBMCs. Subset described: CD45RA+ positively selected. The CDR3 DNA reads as TGTGCCAGCAGCTTAATAGTCGGTGGCGGGCGGAACACCATATATTTT. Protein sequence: CASSLIVGGGRNTIYF.